The 17 T cell receptor beta chains below all came from one sample that was sequenced in a study of blood T cell repertoires in COVID-19. The protocol was immunoSEQ multiplex PCR, while the TCRdb copy is restricted to in-frame clones and leaves out a portion. The table lists fewer than 200,000 clones, approximately 86% of them singletons. Sequenced sample: peripheral blood. The receptors were gathered from a man aged 35-49 years with active or convalescent COVID-19.

The count of this clone is one. The CDR3 spells CASSGLEDNEQFF. DNA of the CDR3: TGCGCCAGCAGTGGGCTGGAGGACAATGAGCAGTTCTTC. The rearrangement joins TRBV10-1 to TRBJ2-1; possible D gene TRBD2, 5 bases. Germline values: CDR1 WNHNN, CDR2 SYGVQD (reference sequence). V was shortened by 4 bases and J by 5 bases, with 9 bases between the two germline ends. The CDR3 spans 13 residues.

The chain employs TRBV3-1 (or the pseudogene TRBV3-2) and TRBJ1-2; 11 positions agree with TRBD1. Trimming cost V 3 bases and J 4 bases; bases outside gene matches: 7. The CDR3 contains 16 residues. Germline V CDR1 and CDR2: LGHDT, YNNKEL (reference sequence). The CDR3 reads CASSQRRTGGGYGYTF. CDR3 in DNA: TGTGCCAGCAGCCAGCGCCGGACAGGGGGCGGCTATGGCTACACCTTC.

The chain recombines TRBV4-3 with TRBJ1-1, with D maybe TRBD1 (5 bases). Germline values: CDR1 LGHNA, CDR2 YSLEER. The V and J ends lost 0 bases and 5 bases respectively, with 13 bases between them. This CDR3 is 15 amino acids long. The CDR3 loop reads CASSQDAGMGTEAFF. The CDR3 DNA is TGCGCCAGCAGCCAAGACGCAGGGATGGGAACTGAAGCTTTCTTT.

The rearrangement joins TRBV29-1 to TRBJ2-1; TRBD2 agrees at 8 bases. Germline CDR1 and CDR2: SQVTM and ANQGSEA. The trim removed 5 bases at V and 6 bases at J, leaving 9 bases unmatched. The CDR3 has 14 residues. DNA for the CDR3: TGCAGCGTTCGCTTAGGCGGGGGGACCAATGAGCAGTTCTTC. Encoded protein: CSVRLGGGTNEQFF.

This clone was observed at least ten times. The V call is TRBV3-1 (or the pseudogene TRBV3-2), the J call TRBJ1-2; the D gene is possibly TRBD1 (6 bases). The V gene's germline CDR1 is LGHDT and CDR2 YNNKEL (reference sequence). This CDR3 contains 14 residues. Trimming left V 3 bases short and J 5 bases short, with 13 bases between. The CDR3 coding sequence is TGTGCCAGCAGCCACCAGACAGGCGAATATGGCTACACCTTC. Translated, it gives CASSHQTGEYGYTF.

The chain couples TRBV6-5 to TRBJ1-1; no firm D call. V lost 1 base and J lost 6, with 3 bases in between. Germline CDR1 reads MNHEY; CDR2 reads SVGAGI. There are 11 residues in the CDR3. DNA of the CDR3: TGTGCCAGCAGTTACTACTCTGAAGCTTTCTTT. Amino acid sequence: CASSYYSEAFF.

V is TRBV7-3 and J is TRBJ2-1, with TRBD2 matching over 11 bases. J gave up 7 bases and V 3 bases, and 5 bases lay outside the gene matches. Germline-derived CDR1 and CDR2 are SGHTA and FQGTGA. CDR3 length: 15 residues. CDR3 sequence (DNA): TGTGCCAGCAGCTTCACTAGCGGGGGCCGGAATGAGCAGTTCTTC. It encodes CASSFTSGGRNEQFF.

This chain connects TRBV29-1 to TRBJ1-1, with TRBD1 matching 8 bases. This CDR3 contains 17 residues. Germline V gene sequence: CDR1 SQVTM, CDR2 ANQGSEA. V shed 4 bases and J 6 bases; nucleotides not matched to a gene: 19. The CDR3 nucleotides read TGCAGCGTTGGATTGGGGTTGGGACAGGCTGGTTTAGCTGAAGCTTTCTTT. Its translation: CSVGLGLGQAGLAEAFF.

This chain links TRBV5-1 with TRBJ2-5; 7 bases match TRBD1. There are 14 residues in the CDR3. Unmatched junction bases numbered 3, after V lost 1 base and J lost 3 bases. Germline assignment: CDR1 SGHRS and CDR2 YFSETQ. CDR3 loop: CASSLTGVEETQYF. The CDR3 nucleotides read TGCGCCAGCAGCTTGACAGGGGTTGAAGAGACCCAGTACTTC.

The chain recombines TRBV15 with TRBJ1-4; the match to TRBD1 covers 7 bases. Germline V gene sequence: CDR1 LNHNV, CDR2 YYDKDF (reference sequence). J lost 0 bases, V lost 2 bases, and 0 bases had no gene match. The CDR3 sequence is 15 residues long. The CDR3 region is CATSRQGATNEKLFF. The CDR3 region has the DNA TGTGCCACCAGCAGACAGGGGGCAACTAATGAAAAACTGTTTTTT.

The chain has TRBV12-3 or TRBV12-4 and TRBJ2-3, with D perhaps TRBD2 (5 bases). The CDR3 covers 13 residues. The V end lost 3 bases, the J end lost 4 bases, and 8 bases lay between the germline ends. The CDR3: CASSFLGADTQYF. In DNA, the CDR3 is TGTGCCAGCAGTTTTCTGGGAGCAGATACGCAGTATTTT.

The chain is built from TRBV11-2 and TRBJ1-3, with TRBD1 matching 10 bases. In germline, CDR1 is SGHAT, CDR2 FQNNGV. J lost 4 bases, V lost 3 bases, and 3 bases had no gene match. The CDR3 has 15 residues. This chain's CDR3 is CASSFGTGAGNTIYF. The CDR3, as DNA: TGTGCCAGCAGCTTCGGGACAGGGGCCGGAAACACCATATATTTT. The variable domain in full, with the rest retrieved from reference TRBV11-2 and TRBJ1-3, is EAGVAQSPRYKIIEKRQSVAFWCNPISGHATLYWYQQILGQGPKLLIQFQNNGVVDDSQLPKDRFSAERLKGVDSTLKIQPAKLEDSAVYLCASSFGTGAGNTIYFGEGSWLTVV.

The chain recombines TRBV3-1 (or the pseudogene TRBV3-2) with TRBJ1-3; no clear D. Germline CDR1 LGHDT, CDR2 YNNKEL (reference sequence). V dropped 4 bases and J dropped 2 bases, with 12 bases sitting between them. The CDR3 covers 15 residues. The CDR3 sequence is CASSPRILAGNTIYF. The CDR3 DNA is TGTGCCAGCAGCCCCCGGATCCTAGCTGGAAACACCATATATTTT.

The chain couples TRBV4-1 to TRBJ1-6; 11 bases map to TRBD1. CDR3 size: 15 residues. V trimming: 0 bases; J trimming: 9 bases; junction bases outside the gene matches: 1. In germline, CDR1 is MGHRA, CDR2 YSYEKL. The CDR3 sequence is CASSQEGTGGSPLHF. The CDR3 coding sequence is TGCGCCAGCAGCCAAGAGGGGACAGGGGGTTCACCCCTCCACTTT.

The gene calls are TRBV13 and TRBJ2-2; weak D call: TRBD2 (6 bases). Trimming took off 2 bases at V and 7 bases at J, with 8 bases between the two ends. CDR1 is PRHDT and CDR2 is FYEKMQ in the germline V gene (reference sequence). This CDR3 has 13 amino acids. The DNA of the CDR3 is TGTGCCAGCAGCTTACTAGCGATCGGGGAGCTGTTTTTT. Amino acids: CASSLLAIGELFF.

The rearrangement links TRBV27 to TRBJ2-7; D gene ambiguous. Trimming shortened V by 6 bases and J by 3 bases, and 18 bases separated the two germline ends. CDR1 is MNHEY, CDR2 SMNVEV, per germline (reference sequence). CDR3 length: 15 residues. The CDR3 here is CASSSRSAPDYEQYF. CDR3 coding DNA: TGTGCCAGCAGCTCCAGGTCGGCACCAGACTACGAGCAGTACTTC.

The gene calls are TRBV11-2 and TRBJ1-2; no firm D call. Trimming shortened V by 1 base and J by 4 bases, and 13 bases separated the two germline ends. This CDR3 region has 15 residues. Per germline, CDR1 SGHAT and CDR2 FQNNGV. The CDR3 sequence: CASSLGRTAGYGYTF. For the CDR3, the DNA is TGTGCCAGCAGCTTAGGGCGTACAGCGGGCTATGGCTACACCTTC.